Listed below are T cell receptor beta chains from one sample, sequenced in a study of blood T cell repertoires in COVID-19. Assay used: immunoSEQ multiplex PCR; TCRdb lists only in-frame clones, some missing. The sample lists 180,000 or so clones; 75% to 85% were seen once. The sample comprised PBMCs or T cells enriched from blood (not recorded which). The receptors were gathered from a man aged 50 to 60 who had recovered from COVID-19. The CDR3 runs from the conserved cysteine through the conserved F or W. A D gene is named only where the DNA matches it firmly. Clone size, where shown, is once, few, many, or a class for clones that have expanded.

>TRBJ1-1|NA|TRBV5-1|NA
TGCGCCAGCAGCGGATCAGGGTCGGGCACTGAAGCTTTCTTT
CASSGSGSGTEAFF
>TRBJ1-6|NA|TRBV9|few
TGTGCCAGCAGTGCCGACACGGCACCCCTCCACTTT
CASSADTAPLHF
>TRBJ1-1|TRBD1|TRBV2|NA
TGTGCCAGCACCGGGGACAGTTTGGAAGCTTTCTTT
CASTGDSLEAFF
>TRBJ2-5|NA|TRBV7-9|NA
TGTGCCAGCAGCCCATCCTATCAGGGGTCCTGGGAGACCCAGTACTTC
CASSPSYQGSWETQYF
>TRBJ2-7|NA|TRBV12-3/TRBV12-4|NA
TGTGCCAGCAGTATCGACAGCTACGAGCAGTACTTC
CASSIDSYEQYF
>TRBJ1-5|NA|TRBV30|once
TGTGCCTGGAGTGTACGGTCGAATCAGCCCCAGCATTTT
CAWSVRSNQPQHF
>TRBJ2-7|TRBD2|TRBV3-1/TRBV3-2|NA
TGTGCCAGCGGCGGGGGGGCCGACGAGCAGTACTTC
CASGGGADEQYF
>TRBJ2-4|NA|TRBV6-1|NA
TGTGCCAGCAGTGAAGCCGGGGGGCGGAACATTCAGTACTTC
CASSEAGGRNIQYF
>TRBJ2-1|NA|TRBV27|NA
TGTGCCAGCAGTTTATCTCAGGGTTACAATGAGCAGTTCTTC
CASSLSQGYNEQFF
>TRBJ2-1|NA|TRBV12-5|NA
TGTGCTAGTGGTTTGGTTATCGGACAGGGAGGGAATGAGCAGTTCTTC
CASGLVIGQGGNEQFF
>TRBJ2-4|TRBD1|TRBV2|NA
TGTGCCAGCAGTGAAGCTCGACAGGGGGCAAACATTCAGTACTTC
CASSEARQGANIQYF
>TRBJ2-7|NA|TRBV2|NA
TGTGCCAGCAGTGACGACAGCGCCTACGAGCAGTACTTC
CASSDDSAYEQYF
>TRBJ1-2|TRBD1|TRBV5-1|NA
TGCGCCAGCAGCGTTGAGATCACAGGGACAGCTACTACTGGCTACACCTTC
CASSVEITGTATTGYTF
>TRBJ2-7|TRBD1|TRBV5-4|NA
TGTGCCAGCAGCCGAGGGGGCCTAATACCTACCTACGAGCAGTACTTC
CASSRGGLIPTYEQYF
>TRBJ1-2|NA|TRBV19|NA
TGTGCCAGTAGTATAGGTGCCCAGATTAACTATGGCTACACCTTC
CASSIGAQINYGYTF
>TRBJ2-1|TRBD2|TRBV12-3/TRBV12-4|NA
TGTGCCAGCAGTGGACTAGGCAACAATGAGCAGTTCTTC
CASSGLGNNEQFF
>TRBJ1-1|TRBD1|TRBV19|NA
TGTGCCTCACACCGGGACAGGGTTATGAACACTGAAGCTTTCTTT
CASHRDRVMNTEAFF
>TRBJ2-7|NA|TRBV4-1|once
TGCGCCAGCAGCCAAGATTCCTACGTCTACGAGCAGTACTTC
CASSQDSYVYEQYF
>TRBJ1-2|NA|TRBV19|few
TGTGCCACCCAGAGGAACCTGGGGCCCGGGGGCTATGGCTACACCTTC
CATQRNLGPGGYGYTF
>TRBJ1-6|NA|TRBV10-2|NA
TGCGCCAGCAGCCCCCCAGACAGTTACTCCTATAATTCACCCCTCCACTTT
CASSPPDSYSYNSPLHF
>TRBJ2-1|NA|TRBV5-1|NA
TGCGCCAGCAGCTTCTATGGGGCGAACGTCAATGAGCAGTTCTTC
CASSFYGANVNEQFF
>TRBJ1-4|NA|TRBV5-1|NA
TGCGCCAGCAGCAGGCCCGCGGGTACACTGTTTTTT
CASSRPAGTLFF
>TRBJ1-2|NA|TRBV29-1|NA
TGCAGCGTCGCTTTCGGGGGCTATGGCTACACCTTC
CSVAFGGYGYTF
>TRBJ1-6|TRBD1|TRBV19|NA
TGTGCCAGTAGTGAGACAGGGGGCGGCTGGAATTCACCCCTCCACTTT
CASSETGGGWNSPLHF
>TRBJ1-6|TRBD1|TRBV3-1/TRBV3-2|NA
TGTGCCAGCAGCCAAGCGGACAGGGGGCATTCACCCCTCCACTTT
CASSQADRGHSPLHF
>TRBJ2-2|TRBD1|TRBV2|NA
TGTGCCAGCAGTGATTTCGGGACAGAAAACACCGGGGAGCTGTTTTTT
CASSDFGTENTGELFF
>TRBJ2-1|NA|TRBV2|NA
TGTGCCAGCAGAGGGGGGGCGGATGAGCAGTTCTTC
CASRGGADEQFF
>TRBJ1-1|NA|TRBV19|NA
TGTGCCAGTAGTATAGGCCCGGGAGGGGTGAACACTGAAGCTTTCTTT
CASSIGPGGVNTEAFF
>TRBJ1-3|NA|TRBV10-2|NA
TGCGCCAGCAGTGAGTCTCAGGGGTCTGGAAACACCATATATTTT
CASSESQGSGNTIYF
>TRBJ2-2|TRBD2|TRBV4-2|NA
TGTGCCAGCAGCCACGGACTAGCGAGCACCGGGGAGCTGTTTTTT
CASSHGLASTGELFF
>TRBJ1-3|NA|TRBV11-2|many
TGTGCCAGCAGCTTACAACTTTCTGGAAACACCATATATTTT
CASSLQLSGNTIYF
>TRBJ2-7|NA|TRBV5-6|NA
TGTGCCAGCAGCTCTAACCCCTACGAGCAGTACTTC
CASSSNPYEQYF
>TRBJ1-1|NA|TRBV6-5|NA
TGTGCCAGCAGTTACGCCCGGGGGAACACTGAAGCTTTCTTT
CASSYARGNTEAFF
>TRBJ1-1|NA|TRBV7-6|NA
TGTGCCAGCAGCTTAGCGCCTAAGACTGAAGCTTTCTTT
CASSLAPKTEAFF
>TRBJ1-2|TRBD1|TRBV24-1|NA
TGTGCCACCAGTGACCAAAGGACAGGGCGGTATGGCTACACCTTC
CATSDQRTGRYGYTF
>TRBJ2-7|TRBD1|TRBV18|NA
TGTGCCAGCTCACCACTAGCCGGGACAGGGTACAACGAGCAGTACTTC
CASSPLAGTGYNEQYF
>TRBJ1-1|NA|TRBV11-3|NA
TGTGCCAGCAGCTTAGACGGGATGAACACTGAAGCTTTCTTT
CASSLDGMNTEAFF
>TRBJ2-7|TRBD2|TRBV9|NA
TGTGCCAGCAGCGTAGGAGATAGCGGGGGAGCATACGAGCAGTACTTC
CASSVGDSGGAYEQYF
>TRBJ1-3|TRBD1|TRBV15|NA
TGTGCCACCAGCAGGGACAGGGGGCAGGGCACCATATATTTT
CATSRDRGQGTIYF
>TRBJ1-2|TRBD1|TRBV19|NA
TGTGCCACCCTAGGGAGGACAGGGGGCCGGGGCTACACCTTC
CATLGRTGGRGYTF
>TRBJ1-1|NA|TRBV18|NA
TGTGCCAGCTCACCGTGGACGCGGGCAGGACAGGAAGCTTTCTTT
CASSPWTRAGQEAFF
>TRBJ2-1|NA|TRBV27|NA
TGTGCCAGCAGTTCATTGAGCTCCTACAATGAGCAGTTCTTC
CASSSLSSYNEQFF
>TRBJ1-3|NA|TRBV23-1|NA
TGCGCCAGCAGTCAAAGGGCCAGGGTTGGAAACACCATATATTTT
CASSQRARVGNTIYF
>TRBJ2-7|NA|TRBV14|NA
TGTGCCAGCAGCCAGGGGGCCGTGGCCCACTACGAGCAGTACTTC
CASSQGAVAHYEQYF
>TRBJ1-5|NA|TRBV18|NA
TGTGCCAGCTCCAGGACAGACCCTTTTCCGAATCAGCCCCAGCATTTT
CASSRTDPFPNQPQHF
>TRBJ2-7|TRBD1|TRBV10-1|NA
TGCGCCAGCAGACCGGGACAGGGTTCGGGCGAGCAGTACTTC
CASRPGQGSGEQYF
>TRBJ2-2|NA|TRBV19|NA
TGTGCCAGTAGTTACGGGATAAGATACGGGGAGCTGTTTTTT
CASSYGIRYGELFF
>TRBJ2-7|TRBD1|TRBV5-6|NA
TGTGCCAGCAGCTTGGATGACAGGGGGCTTTATAACGAGCAGTACTTC
CASSLDDRGLYNEQYF
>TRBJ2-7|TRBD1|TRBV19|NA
TGTGCCAGTAGTAGACCCGGGACAGGGGTTTACGAGCAGTACTTC
CASSRPGTGVYEQYF
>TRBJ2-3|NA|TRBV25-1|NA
TGTGCCAGCTCTGAGGTAGGGGCAGATACGCAGTATTTT
CASSEVGADTQYF
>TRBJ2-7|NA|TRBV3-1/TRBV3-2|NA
TGTGCCAGCAGCCAACACTCCTACGAGCAGTACTTC
CASSQHSYEQYF
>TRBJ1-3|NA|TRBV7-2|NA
TGTGCCAGCAGCTTACCCAGGGCGAGGTCTGGAAACACCATATATTTT
CASSLPRARSGNTIYF
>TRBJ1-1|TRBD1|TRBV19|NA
TGTGCCAGTAGTACTCAGGGGGGCACTGAAGCTTTCTTT
CASSTQGGTEAFF
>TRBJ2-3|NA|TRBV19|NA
TGTGCCAGTAGTACCCAGGGGAGCACAGATACGCAGTATTTT
CASSTQGSTDTQYF